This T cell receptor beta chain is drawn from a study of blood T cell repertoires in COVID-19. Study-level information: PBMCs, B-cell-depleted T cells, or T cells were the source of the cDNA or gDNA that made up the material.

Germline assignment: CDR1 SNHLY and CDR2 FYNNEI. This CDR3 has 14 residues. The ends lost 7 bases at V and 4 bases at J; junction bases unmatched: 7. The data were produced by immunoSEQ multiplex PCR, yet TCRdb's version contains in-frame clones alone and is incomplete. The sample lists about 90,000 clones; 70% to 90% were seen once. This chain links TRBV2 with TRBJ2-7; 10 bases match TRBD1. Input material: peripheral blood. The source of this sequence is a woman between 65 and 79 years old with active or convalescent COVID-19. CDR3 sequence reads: CASMRDRGAYEQYF. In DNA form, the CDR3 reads TGTGCCAGCATGCGGGACAGGGGTGCGTACGAGCAGTACTTC.